Sequencing of this T cell receptor beta chain was carried out in a study of T-cell memory formation after mild COVID-19. Findings and caveats of the study: Cross-reactive memory appears to have joined, as suggested by some responding clones showing up in pre-infection memory. Mainly CM and EM harbored the contracting CD4+ clones; mainly EMRA harbored the CD8+ ones.

UMIs and sample barcodes were carried by the TCR alpha and TCR beta cDNA libraries that 5'RACE produced using constant-segment primers. Via MiXCR, TCRdb re-called the 5' RACE reads, giving one row per CDR3 protein. The table lists under 250,000 distinct CDR3 sequences, approximately 10% of them singletons, with approximately 2.8% in the top ten. Trimming cost V 2 bases and J 3 bases, with 10 bases left between them. Germline V gene lookup returns CDR1 MNHEY and CDR2 SMNVEV (reference sequence). This CDR3 is built from 14 residues. This clonotype has more than one count but fewer than ten. Its antigen is unknown.

The sample taken for sequencing was PBMCs or a T cell subset sorted from them (not recorded which). The TCR comes from a man in his late teens or twenties who had mild COVID-19 (a few samples of this study predate the infection). Cell type and time point are not known. The chain couples TRBV27 to TRBJ2-5; D not certain. The CDR3 reads CASSLRPTEETQYF. The CDR3 nucleotides are TGTGCCAGCAGTTTACGGCCGACGGAAGAGACCCAGTACTTC.